These 26 T cell receptor beta chains were all obtained from the same sample, sequenced in a study of blood T cell repertoires in COVID-19. This table comes from immunoSEQ multiplex PCR, and its TCRdb copy is limited to in-frame clones, with some not included. The data hold about 130,000 clones, with approximately 89% observed a single time. The specimen was peripheral blood. The receptor set was obtained from a woman older than 75 with COVID-19, enrolled during active disease.

This clone was recorded a few times. The V call is TRBV28, the J call TRBJ2-3; D is unresolved. The germline gives CDR1 MDHEN, CDR2 SYDVKM. This CDR3 has 16 residues. The ends were cut back, 4 bases at V and 6 bases at J, with 20 bases in the middle. CDR3: CASSSPLVRLADTQYF. In nucleotides, the CDR3 is TGTGCCAGCAGTTCCCCCCTCGTAAGACTTGCGGATACGCAGTATTTT.

Concerning this clone: The sample contains more than one DNA sequence encoding this CDR3. CDR3 sequence reads: CASSLAGGSYEQYF. The CDR3 nucleotides are TGTGCCAGCAGTTTGGCAGGGGGCTCCTACGAGCAGTACTTC. The J gene is TRBJ2-7, the V gene TRBV28; 7 nucleotides align to TRBD1. The germline CDR1 and CDR2 sequences are MDHEN and SYDVKM. V gave up 3 bases and J gave up 0 bases; unmatched junction bases: 2. The CDR3 runs to 14 residues. The entire variable domain, with the rest obtained from reference TRBV28 and TRBJ2-7, is as follows: DVKVTQSSRYLVKRTGEKVFLECVQDMDHENMFWYRQDPGLGLRLIYFSYDVKMKEKGDIPEGYSVSREKKERFSLILESASTNQTSMYLCASSLAGGSYEQYFGPGTRLTVT.

Comments on this clone: This sample also contains other DNA sequences that code for the same CDR3. The chain uses TRBV12-3 or TRBV12-4 and TRBJ1-2; no definite D call. The V end lost 5 bases, the J end lost 8 bases, and 15 bases lay between the germline ends. The CDR3 consists of 13 residues. This chain's CDR3 is CASSPMLTRGYTF. The CDR3 coding sequence is TGTGCCAGCAGTCCCATGCTGACGAGGGGCTACACCTTC.

The chain couples TRBV7-2 to TRBJ2-1; 7 bases map to TRBD1. The CDR3 runs 14 residues. Germline CDR1 reads SGHTA; CDR2 reads FQGNSA. V lost 7 bases to trimming and J lost 5 bases; unmatched junction nucleotides: 8. The CDR3 bases are TGTGCCAGCACCCAAACAGGGGCCCACAATGAGCAGTTCTTC. Amino acid sequence: CASTQTGAHNEQFF.

This chain links TRBV28 with TRBJ2-1; TRBD2 agrees at 11 bases. The CDR3 is made up of 17 amino acids. Trimming at V came to 4 bases and at J to 6 bases, leaving 11 bases not matched to a gene. The V gene's germline CDR1 is MDHEN and CDR2 SYDVKM. The CDR3 coding sequence is TGTGCCAGCAGTTCAACTAGCGGGAGAGGGTCGTTCAATGAGCAGTTCTTC. Residues: CASSSTSGRGSFNEQFF.

A remark on this clone: Mismatch with germline at one junction end may stem from a read error. The chain links TRBV7-7 to TRBJ1-1; TRBD1 agrees at 7 bases. The germline gives CDR1 SSHAT, CDR2 FNYEAQ (reference sequence). This CDR3 contains 17 residues. DNA for the CDR3: TGTGCTAGCAGCTTAGACTCTAACAGGGGCGCGGGCACTGAAGCTTTCTTT. Its translation is CASSLDSNRGAGTEAFF. The full variable domain, in which reference TRBV7-7 and TRBJ1-1 provide the parts outside the CDR3, is GAGVSQSPRYKVTKRGQDVTLRCDPISSHATLYWYQQALGQGPEFLTYFNYEAQPDKSGLPSDRFSAERPEGSISTLTIQRTEQRDSAMYRCASSLDSNRGAGTEAFFGQGTRLTVV.

The V gene is TRBV27, the J gene TRBJ2-5; D possibly corresponds to TRBD2 (6 bases). Germline V gene data show CDR1 as MNHEY and CDR2 as SMNVEV (reference sequence). The CDR3 runs to 15 residues. Trimming shortened V by 3 bases and J by 4 bases, and 15 bases separated the two germline ends. The CDR3 DNA follows: TGTGCCAGCAGTTTTAGTCCCGGGGGAGGAGAGACCCAGTACTTC. Residues: CASSFSPGGGETQYF.

The rearrangement uses TRBV4-1 and TRBJ2-5, with D possibly TRBD2 on 6 matching bases. The germline CDR1 and CDR2 sequences are MGHRA and YSYEKL. The CDR3 has 17 amino acids. V was trimmed by 2 bases and J by 2 bases, leaving 18 bases between them. The CDR3, as DNA: TGCGCCAGCAGCCAACTCCTGTCTCGGGGGTTACAAGAGACCCAGTACTTC. It specifies CASSQLLSRGLQETQYF.

This chain connects TRBV2 to TRBJ1-1, with TRBD1 matching over 8 bases. CDR3 length: 13 residues. Per germline, CDR1 SNHLY and CDR2 FYNNEI. Trimming at V came to 10 bases and at J to 1 base, leaving 5 bases not matched to a gene. CDR3 DNA: TGTGCCACTAGGGGGACAGGGAACACTGAAGCTTTCTTT. Protein sequence: CATRGTGNTEAFF. Full variable domain (outside the CDR3, taken from reference TRBV2 and TRBJ1-1): EPEVTQTPSHQVTQMGQEVILRCVPISNHLYFYWYRQILGQKVEFLVSFYNNEISEKSEIFDDQFSVERPDGSNFTLKIRSTKLEDSAMYFCATRGTGNTEAFFGQGTRLTVV.

V usage is TRBV19 and J usage is TRBJ2-1; 7 bases align to TRBD2. This CDR3 region has 14 residues. The V gene end was trimmed by 4 bases and the J gene end by 2 bases; junction bases not matched to a gene: 2. Germline CDR1 and CDR2: LNHDA and SQIVND (reference sequence). The CDR3 loop is CASSKGGTYNEQFF. The CDR3 DNA reads as TGTGCCAGTAGTAAGGGAGGGACCTACAATGAGCAGTTCTTC. Variable domain in full (rest from reference TRBV19 and TRBJ2-1): DGGITQSPKYLFRKEGQNVTLSCEQNLNHDAMYWYRQDPGQGLRLIYYSQIVNDFQKGDIAEGYSVSREKKESFPLTVTSAQKNPTAFYLCASSKGGTYNEQFFGPGTRLTVL.

The chain links TRBV6-5 to TRBJ1-5; 7 nucleotides line up with TRBD1. The CDR3 runs to 15 residues. After removal of 5 bases from V and 7 bases from J, the junction contained 11 bases not matched to a gene. The V gene's germline CDR1 is MNHEY and CDR2 SVGAGI. CDR3 DNA sequence: TGTGCCAGCAGTCCCGGGACAGACGGGGGACAGCCCCAGCATTTT. The encoded protein is CASSPGTDGGQPQHF.

The CDR3 nucleotides read TGTGCCACCAGCAGATCGTGGGGTGGAGGGGTGGACGAGCAGTACTTC. The encoded protein is CATSRSWGGGVDEQYF. V gene TRBV15 combines with J gene TRBJ2-7; D possibly corresponds to TRBD2 (6 bases). With 2 bases removed from V and 5 bases from J, the gap between germline ends came to 19 bases. This CDR3 has 16 amino acids. The V gene's germline CDR1 is LNHNV and CDR2 YYDKDF (reference sequence).

This chain's CDR3 is CASTSFIGQTSGNTIYF. CDR3 coding DNA: TGTGCCAGTACCTCTTTTATTGGGCAGACCTCTGGAAACACCATATATTTT. The chain couples TRBV19 to TRBJ1-3, with no clear D. Between the trimmed V and J ends, which lost 7 bases and 0 bases, there was a span of 19 bases. CDR3 length equals 17 residues. CDR1 is LNHDA, CDR2 SQIVND, per germline (reference sequence). Using reference TRBV19 and TRBJ1-3 for the parts outside the CDR3, the full variable domain is DGGITQSPKYLFRKEGQNVTLSCEQNLNHDAMYWYRQDPGQGLRLIYYSQIVNDFQKGDIAEGYSVSREKKESFPLTVTSAQKNPTAFYLCASTSFIGQTSGNTIYFGEGSWLTVV.

The rearrangement joins TRBV14 to TRBJ2-5; a weak D match, TRBD2 (5 bases). Germline-derived CDR1 and CDR2 are SGHDN and FVKESK. This CDR3 region has 15 residues. Trimming removed 0 bases from V and 1 base from J, with 9 bases in between. The CDR3 here is CASSQDLGLQETQYF. The DNA of the CDR3 is TGTGCCAGCAGCCAAGATTTAGGACTCCAAGAGACCCAGTACTTC. Combining the CDR3 with reference TRBV14 and TRBJ2-5 gives the whole variable domain EAGVTQFPSHSVIEKGQTVTLRCDPISGHDNLYWYRRVMGKEIKFLLHFVKESKQDESGMPNNRFLAERTGGTYSTLKVQPAELEDSGVYFCASSQDLGLQETQYFGPGTRLLVL.

The rearrangement links TRBV5-1 to TRBJ2-7; 9 bases map to TRBD1. The CDR3 has 14 residues. V dropped 4 bases and J dropped 1; count of bases not matched to a gene: 3. In germline, CDR1 is SGHRS, CDR2 YFSETQ. The chain's CDR3 is CASSRTGDSYEQYF. The CDR3 bases are TGCGCCAGCAGCCGGACAGGGGATTCCTACGAGCAGTACTTC. The variable domain in full, with the rest retrieved from reference TRBV5-1 and TRBJ2-7, is KAGVTQTPRYLIKTRGQQVTLSCSPISGHRSVSWYQQTPGQGLQFLFEYFSETQRNKGNFPGRFSGRQFSNSRSEMNVSTLELGDSALYLCASSRTGDSYEQYFGPGTRLTVT.

J is TRBJ2-5 and V is TRBV18; maybe TRBD2 (5 bases). Germline-derived CDR1 and CDR2 are KGHSH and LQKENI. Trimming took 3 bases from V and 1 from J, leaving 9 bases between them. The CDR3 is 14 residues long. CDR3 nucleotides: TGTGCCAGCTCACCGGTCGGGGTCCAAGAGACCCAGTACTTC. Residues: CASSPVGVQETQYF. Full variable domain (missing parts from reference TRBV18 and TRBJ2-5): NAGVMQNPRHLVRRRGQEARLRCSPMKGHSHVYWYRQLPEEGLKFMVYLQKENIIDESGMPKERFSAEFPKEGPSILRIQQVVRGDSAAYFCASSPVGVQETQYFGPGTRLLVL.

This chain joins TRBV9 and TRBJ2-2; 12 nucleotides agree with TRBD2. With 3 bases clipped from V and 7 bases from J, the junction kept 1 base outside the gene matches. The CDR3 is 14 amino acids. From germline, CDR1 is SGDLS and CDR2 YYNGEE. The CDR3 reads CASSEGLAGGELFF. CDR3 coding DNA: TGTGCCAGCAGCGAGGGACTAGCGGGCGGGGAGCTGTTTTTT. Combining the CDR3 with reference TRBV9 and TRBJ2-2 gives the whole variable domain DSGVTQTPKHLITATGQRVTLRCSPRSGDLSVYWYQQSLDQGLQFLIQYYNGEERAKGNILERFSAQQFPDLHSELNLSSLELGDSALYFCASSEGLAGGELFFGEGSRLTVL.

V is TRBV28 and J is TRBJ1-4; 7 bases are shared with TRBD1. In germline, CDR1 is MDHEN, CDR2 SYDVKM. Losses at the gene ends were 2 bases for V and 8 bases for J; bases not matched to a gene: 8. This CDR3 is built from 15 residues. CDR3 sequence: CASSLPTGWGEKLFF. CDR3 in DNA: TGTGCCAGCAGTTTACCGACAGGGTGGGGAGAAAAACTGTTTTTT.

The chain uses TRBV7-3 and TRBJ1-1; D gene ambiguous. V was clipped by 3 bases and J by 0 bases, with 5 bases between them. This CDR3 spans 13 amino acids. Germline loops: CDR1 SGHTA, CDR2 FQGTGA. The CDR3 region is CASSFGMNTEAFF. CDR3 DNA: TGTGCCAGCAGCTTCGGGATGAACACTGAAGCTTTCTTT.

The V call is TRBV11-2, the J call TRBJ2-7, with D maybe TRBD2 (6 bases). V lost 0 bases and J 0 bases, leaving 6 bases between the germline ends. CDR1 and CDR2 (germline): SGHAT, FQNNGV. CDR3 length equals 14 residues. CDR3 coding DNA: TGTGCCAGCAGCTTAGACGGGAGCTCCTACGAGCAGTACTTC. This codes for CASSLDGSSYEQYF.

The CDR3 DNA follows: TGTGCCAGCTCACGAGGGAGCACAGATACGCAGTATTTT. This encodes CASSRGSTDTQYF. The chain is built from TRBV18 and TRBJ2-3; TRBD2 is a possible D gene (5 bases). Trimming pared 4 bases from V and 0 bases from J, leaving 5 bases between. Germline lookup yields CDR1 KGHSH and CDR2 LQKENI. There are 13 residues in the CDR3.

The gene calls are TRBV25-1 and TRBJ2-3; 9 bases map to TRBD2. V lost 5 bases, J lost 2 bases, and 5 bases stayed unmatched. Germline CDR1 reads MGHDK; CDR2 reads SYGVNS. This CDR3 spans 15 amino acids. The CDR3 loop reads CASSWTSVPTDTQYF. DNA of the CDR3: TGTGCCAGCAGTTGGACTAGCGTACCCACAGATACGCAGTATTTT.

The chain couples TRBV5-1 to TRBJ2-6, with TRBD1 matching over 10 bases. The junction had 10 bases not matched to a gene; V was cut back by 4 bases and J by 3 bases. This CDR3 has 18 amino acids. CDR1 is SGHRS and CDR2 is YFSETQ in the germline V gene. CDR3 DNA: TGCGCCAGCAGCCCGGGGACAGGGGCATTCGGTGGGGCCAACGTCCTGACTTTC. Translation: CASSPGTGAFGGANVLTF.

V is TRBV18 and J is TRBJ2-1; D unresolved. Trimming removed 3 bases at V and 12 bases at J, with 15 bases between. The CDR3 has 13 residues. Germline loops: CDR1 KGHSH, CDR2 LQKENI. CDR3 protein: CASSPQPTSGQFF. Here the CDR3 DNA reads TGTGCCAGCTCACCGCAACCTACCTCGGGGCAGTTCTTC.

The rearrangement joins TRBV5-1 to TRBJ2-7; 11 nucleotides align to TRBD1. This CDR3 is built from 15 residues. V gave up 1 base and J gave up 5 bases; unmatched junction bases: 5. The V gene's germline CDR1 is SGHRS and CDR2 YFSETQ. CDR3 in amino acids: CASSLSRTGGDEQYF. CDR3 coding DNA: TGCGCCAGCAGCTTGTCCCGGACAGGGGGCGACGAGCAGTACTTC.

The V call is TRBV19, the J call TRBJ2-1, with 10 bases matching TRBD2. J lost 15 bases, V lost 0 bases, and 11 bases had no gene match. The CDR3 has 15 residues. From germline, CDR1 is LNHDA and CDR2 SQIVND (reference sequence). CDR3 amino acids: CASSIDGLAAAGVFF. CDR3 coding DNA: TGTGCCAGTAGTATAGATGGACTAGCGGCCGCAGGGGTGTTCTTC.